These T cell receptor beta chains were read from a single sample in a study of identifying expanded T cells in peripheral blood. Here immunoSEQ multiplex PCR was the method, and the copy in TCRdb shows in-frame clones only, minus some. The table records some 97,000 clones, around 90% of them present only once. The material sequenced was blood. The source of these receptors is a person aged 18-70 years in good health. CDR3s include the opening cysteine and the closing phenylalanine or tryptophan. D genes are given only for firm matches.

CDR3aa	CDR3nt	d_gene	v_gene	j_gene
CAWDRVGATEAFF	TGTGCCTGGGACAGGGTCGGGGCCACTGAAGCTTTCTTT	TRBD1	TRBV30	TRBJ1-1
CASSQDYEQYF	TGTGCCAGCAGCCAGGACTACGAGCAGTACTTC	-	TRBV5-6	TRBJ2-7
CASSRGGGDASNEQFF	TGCGCCAGCAGCCGCGGGGGAGGGGACGCTAGCAATGAGCAGTTCTTC	TRBD2	TRBV5-1	TRBJ2-1
CASSRLPRQGITEAFF	TGTGCCAGCAGCCGCCTCCCGCGACAGGGTATCACTGAAGCTTTCTTT	TRBD1	TRBV9	TRBJ1-1
CASSLAPQETQYF	TGTGCCAGCAGCTTAGCCCCCCAAGAGACCCAGTACTTC	-	TRBV7-2	TRBJ2-5
CASTYARNYGYTF	TGTGCCTCCACCTACGCTCGCAACTATGGCTACACCTTC	-	TRBV30	TRBJ1-2
CASSPRDFSSYEQYF	TGTGCCAGCAGCCCCCGGGACTTCAGCTCCTACGAGCAGTACTTC	-	TRBV5-6	TRBJ2-7
CAWSTGGKVTEAFF	TGTGCCTGGAGTACGGGAGGTAAGGTCACTGAAGCTTTCTTT	-	TRBV30	TRBJ1-1
CASMSVVRGHGYTF	TGTGCCAGCATGTCAGTCGTGAGGGGACACGGCTACACCTTC	-	TRBV6-1	TRBJ1-2
CASRVSQGYEQYF	TGTGCCAGCAGGGTATCACAGGGGTACGAGCAGTACTTC	TRBD1	TRBV28	TRBJ2-7
CASSPPGLGGKLFF	TGTGCCAGCAGCCCCCCTGGGCTGGGAGGAAAACTGTTTTTT	-	TRBV9	TRBJ1-4
CASSFLGTSFGGSGNTIYF	TGCGCCAGCAGCTTTTTAGGGACAAGCTTTGGGGGCTCTGGAAACACCATATATTTT	-	TRBV5-1	TRBJ1-3
CASSLGQGVHNSPLHF	TGCGCCAGCAGCTTGGGACAGGGTGTACATAATTCACCCCTCCACTTT	TRBD1	TRBV5-1	TRBJ1-6
CALGGQGLPLHF	TGTGCGTTAGGAGGGCAGGGTTTACCCCTCCACTTT	-	TRBV2	TRBJ1-6